This T cell receptor (beta chain) appears in the sequencing data of a study of T cell responses to AZD1222 COVID-19 vaccine. General study results and limits: At baseline, just a handful of AZD1222 recipients tested seropositive.

The assay was immunoSEQ multiplex PCR, and TCRdb's table has in-frame clones only and misses some. The repertoire holds 160,000 or so clones, roughly 90% seen once, with around 4.5% in the top ten. The germline gives CDR1 SGHTA, CDR2 FQGTGA. V was cut by 0 bases and J by 0 bases, with 11 bases left in between. There are 16 residues in the CDR3. This clone was observed a few times. The antigen remains undetermined. The TCR originated in an adult who received the AZD1222 COVID-19 vaccine. This specimen consisted of peripheral blood, obtained 28 days after the second AZD1222 dose. The chain uses TRBV7-3 and TRBJ1-2; D not certain. As DNA, the CDR3 is TGTGCCAGCAGCTTAACGCCGGGGTCGGCTAACTATGGCTACACCTTC. Protein sequence: CASSLTPGSANYGYTF.